Listed here are 32 T cell receptor beta chains from one sample, sequenced in a study of shared clonotypes between healthy human individuals. Here immunoSEQ multiplex PCR was the method, and the copy in TCRdb shows in-frame clones only, minus some. Of roughly 510,000 clones in the sample, about three quarters were seen once. The sample consisted of PBMCs. Receptors were obtained from a woman between 40 and 50 years old in good health. Some clones in this sample may be carry-over from other donors' samples.

The CDR3 coding sequence is TGCGCCAGCAGCGTGGCCCCTGGGTCCTACGAGCAGTACTTC. Its translation is CASSVAPGSYEQYF. The chain is built from TRBV5-1 and TRBJ2-7; no firm D call. Looked up from germline, CDR1 is SGHRS and CDR2 is YFSETQ. CDR3 length: 14 amino acids. V was clipped by 4 bases and J by 1 base, with 12 bases between them.

To note about this clone: Relative to the germline gene, one junction end is altered; a read error may explain this. The rearrangement links TRBV7-7 to TRBJ2-2; no firm D call. Germline CDR1 reads SSHAT; CDR2 reads FNYEAQ (reference sequence). The CDR3 runs 14 residues. This CDR3 reads CASSSDQNTGELFF. The DNA for the CDR3 is TGTGCTAGCAGCTCGGACCAGAACACCGGGGAGCTGTTTTTT.

The chain employs TRBV19 and TRBJ2-5, with D perhaps matching TRBD1 or TRBD2 (6 bases each). V lost 7 bases to trimming and J lost 5 bases, with 20 bases between them. CDR3 length equals 15 residues. Germline CDR1 reads LNHDA; CDR2 reads SQIVND (reference sequence). The CDR3 DNA follows: TGTGCCAGTACCGATAGAGGGTCGGGGGCGGAGACCCAGTACTTC. Protein: CASTDRGSGAETQYF.

DNA of the CDR3: TGTGCCAGCAAAGGGAGCCTCGGCCCCTACGAGCAGTACTTC. It codes for CASKGSLGPYEQYF. V is TRBV2 and J is TRBJ2-7; D is perhaps TRBD2 (5 bases). The CDR3 loop spans 14 amino acids. Germline V gene data show CDR1 as SNHLY and CDR2 as FYNNEI. V lost 7 bases, J lost 2 bases, and 15 bases lay in between. The variable domain in full, completed from reference TRBV2 and TRBJ2-7, reads EPEVTQTPSHQVTQMGQEVILRCVPISNHLYFYWYRQILGQKVEFLVSFYNNEISEKSEIFDDQFSVERPDGSNFTLKIRSTKLEDSAMYFCASKGSLGPYEQYFGPGTRLTVT.

This chain uses TRBV18 with TRBJ2-7, with 11 nucleotides matching TRBD2. The CDR3 has 16 residues. Unmatched junction bases numbered 3, after V lost 1 base and J lost 1 base. Germline V CDR1 and CDR2: KGHSH, LQKENI. CDR3 protein: CASSPQTSGNSYEQYF. Here the CDR3 DNA reads TGTGCCAGCTCACCACAGACTAGCGGGAATTCCTACGAGCAGTACTTC.

This clone appeared once. The chain is built from TRBV5-4 and TRBJ1-1; D call uncertain. This CDR3 has 11 amino acids. Germline V gene sequence: CDR1 SGHNT, CDR2 YYREEE (reference sequence). Trimming pared 2 bases from V and 4 bases from J, leaving 3 bases between. CDR3 amino acids: CASSFLTEAFF. In nucleotides, the CDR3 is TGTGCCAGCAGCTTCCTCACTGAAGCTTTCTTT.

The V call is TRBV28, the J call TRBJ2-4; 12 positions match TRBD1. Germline CDR1 and CDR2: MDHEN and SYDVKM. This CDR3 comprises 18 residues. The V and J ends lost 4 bases and 5 bases, in that order; junction bases with no gene match: 12. The CDR3 coding sequence is TGTGCCAGCAGTTCCTTCCCGGGACAGGGGGCTTTTCAAAACATTCAGTACTTC. Amino acid sequence: CASSSFPGQGAFQNIQYF. Complete variable domain (other parts from reference TRBV28 and TRBJ2-4): DVKVTQSSRYLVKRTGEKVFLECVQDMDHENMFWYRQDPGLGLRLIYFSYDVKMKEKGDIPEGYSVSREKKERFSLILESASTNQTSMYLCASSSFPGQGAFQNIQYFGAGTRLSVL.

V gene TRBV10-2 combines with J gene TRBJ2-1; 9 bases map to TRBD2. Trimming at V came to 8 bases and at J to 5 bases, leaving 7 bases not matched to a gene. Germline V gene sequence: CDR1 WSHSY, CDR2 SAAADI. The CDR3 sequence is 14 residues long. The CDR3 nucleotides are TGCGCCAGCTGGGCTAGCGGGATGAACAATGAGCAGTTCTTC. It translates to CASWASGMNNEQFF.

This chain connects TRBV19 to TRBJ2-6, with D uncertain. This CDR3 has 18 amino acids. Deletions cut 5 bases from V and 5 bases from J, with 22 bases between. The germline gives CDR1 LNHDA, CDR2 SQIVND (reference sequence). DNA of the CDR3: TGTGCCAGTAGTCAGAGTAAGAAATCACAAAGTCGGGCCAACGTCCTGACTTTC. Protein: CASSQSKKSQSRANVLTF.

The chain links TRBV18 to TRBJ2-3; perhaps D is TRBD1 or TRBD2 (5 bases each). Germline V CDR1 and CDR2: KGHSH, LQKENI. V lost 2 bases and J 3 bases, leaving 12 bases between the germline ends. This CDR3 region has 15 residues. The CDR3 bases are TGTGCCAGCTCACCATACCTGTGGGGGACAGATACGCAGTATTTT. It encodes CASSPYLWGTDTQYF.

This clone was detected only once. The chain combines TRBV11-2 with TRBJ1-1, with D hard to call. V dropped 1 base and J dropped 8 bases, with 14 bases sitting between them. Germline assignment: CDR1 SGHAT and CDR2 FQNNGV. The length of the CDR3 is 14 residues. Here the CDR3 DNA reads TGTGCCAGCAGCTTAGGGTATAGGGCCCGAGAAGCTTTCTTT. Protein product: CASSLGYRAREAFF.

The chain recombines TRBV28 with TRBJ1-5; D may be TRBD1 (5 bases). There are 16 residues in the CDR3. Germline V gene data show CDR1 as MDHEN and CDR2 as SYDVKM. Trimming stripped 6 bases from V and 0 bases from J, with 15 bases between. The CDR3 loop is CASREGTGSSNQPQHF. CDR3 DNA: TGTGCCAGCAGGGAAGGGACGGGATCTAGCAATCAGCCCCAGCATTTT.

V is TRBV14 and J is TRBJ2-7, with D possibly being TRBD1 (6 bases). This CDR3 contains 15 residues. CDR1 SGHDN and CDR2 FVKESK come from the germline V gene. V gave up 1 base and J gave up 0 bases, with 10 bases separating them. CDR3 protein: CASSQGTVSSYEQYF. Written as DNA, the CDR3 is TGTGCCAGCAGCCAAGGGACAGTTAGCTCCTACGAGCAGTACTTC.

This sequence joins TRBV2 and TRBJ2-7; 9 bases align to TRBD1. V dropped 4 bases and J dropped 8; count of bases not matched to a gene: 15. Germline V gives CDR1 SNHLY, CDR2 FYNNEI. The CDR3 length is 16 residues. CDR3 loop: CASSVVGQGDPDKQYF. The DNA for the CDR3 is TGTGCCAGCAGTGTGGTGGGACAGGGAGACCCCGATAAGCAGTACTTC.

The chain recombines TRBV6-6 with TRBJ2-1, with D uncertain. Germline V gene data show CDR1 as MNHNY and CDR2 as SVGAGI (reference sequence). The CDR3 has 10 residues. Trimming left V 2 bases short and J 7 bases short, with 0 bases between. CDR3 sequence reads: CASSYNEQFF. The CDR3 DNA follows: TGTGCCAGCAGTTACAATGAGCAGTTCTTC.

This chain uses TRBV5-1 with TRBJ1-1, with 8 bases fitting TRBD1. V was pared by 0 bases and J by 2 bases, with 6 bases of the junction left unmatched. The CDR3 spans 16 residues. The germline gives CDR1 SGHRS, CDR2 YFSETQ. The chain's CDR3 is CASSLDGAGGNTEAFF. The CDR3 DNA reads as TGCGCCAGCAGCTTGGACGGGGCAGGGGGCAACACTGAAGCTTTCTTT.

This chain links TRBV5-4 with TRBJ2-2, with TRBD2 matching 15 bases. Germline CDR1 is SGHNT and CDR2 is YYREEE (reference sequence). J was trimmed by 7 bases and V by 4 bases; bases with no gene match: 5. The CDR3 is 16 amino acids. CDR3 in DNA: TGTGCCAGCAGCCCGCGGACTAGCGGGAGGGACGGGGAGCTGTTTTTT. Translated, it gives CASSPRTSGRDGELFF.

The gene calls are TRBV2 and TRBJ2-4; D unresolved. Deletions cut 1 base from V and 10 bases from J, with 11 bases between. The CDR3 has 13 residues. In germline, CDR1 is SNHLY, CDR2 FYNNEI. The CDR3 reads CASSEGDWAIQYF. CDR3 coding DNA: TGTGCCAGCAGTGAAGGAGATTGGGCGATTCAGTACTTC.

J is TRBJ2-7 and V is TRBV11-1, with D uncertain. Looked up from germline, CDR1 is SGHAT and CDR2 is FQDESV (reference sequence). V was trimmed by 7 bases and J by 0 bases, leaving 10 bases between them. This CDR3 contains 13 residues. The CDR3 spells CASTSEFSYEQYF. DNA of the CDR3: TGTGCCAGCACCTCGGAGTTCTCCTACGAGCAGTACTTC.

The rearrangement uses TRBV2 and TRBJ1-2; no reliable D call. V was pared by 2 bases and J by 7 bases, with 17 bases between. Germline lookup yields CDR1 SNHLY and CDR2 FYNNEI. CDR3 length equals 15 residues. The CDR3 region has the DNA TGTGCCAGCAGTGAAAAAAACCGGGGTGGCTTTGGCTACACCTTC. This translates into CASSEKNRGGFGYTF.

This clone has just one count. This chain connects TRBV5-6 to TRBJ2-1, with D possibly matching TRBD2 (5 bases). CDR1 is SGHDT, CDR2 YYEEEE, per germline. The CDR3 is 14 amino acids. Trimming stripped 0 bases from V and 6 bases from J, with 10 bases between. CDR3 region: CASSLASGVNEQFF. The CDR3, as DNA: TGTGCCAGCAGCTTGGCCTCCGGGGTCAATGAGCAGTTCTTC. Together with reference TRBV5-6 and TRBJ2-1, the CDR3 gives the full variable domain: DAGVTQSPTHLIKTRGQQVTLRCSPKSGHDTVSWYQQALGQGPQFIFQYYEEEERQRGNFPDRFSGHQFPNYSSELNVNALLLGDSALYLCASSLASGVNEQFFGPGTRLTVL.

J is TRBJ2-5 and V is TRBV7-8; the D gene is possibly TRBD2 (7 bases). This CDR3 has 14 residues. The germline V gene has CDR1 SGHVS and CDR2 FQNEAQ. The CDR3 region has the DNA TGTGCAACCGGTAGGGGGAGGGTGGAAGAGACCCAGTACTTC. Amino acids: CATGRGRVEETQYF.

This clone showed up many times. The chain recombines TRBV9 with TRBJ2-7; no definite D call. In germline, CDR1 is SGDLS, CDR2 YYNGEE. Trimming stripped 4 bases from V and 0 bases from J, with 11 bases between. This CDR3 region has 14 residues. The CDR3 reads CASSLRVDSYEQYF. DNA of the CDR3: TGTGCCAGCAGCTTAAGGGTAGACTCCTACGAGCAGTACTTC. The variable domain in full, with the rest retrieved from reference TRBV9 and TRBJ2-7, is DSGVTQTPKHLITATGQRVTLRCSPRSGDLSVYWYQQSLDQGLQFLIQYYNGEERAKGNILERFSAQQFPDLHSELNLSSLELGDSALYFCASSLRVDSYEQYFGPGTRLTVT.

Comments on this clone: This likely stems from a read error, as it lies one base from a far larger clone. The V and J genes are TRBV7-2 and TRBJ2-5; a possible D gene is TRBD2 (5 bases). CDR1 SGHTA and CDR2 FQGNSA come from the germline V gene. The CDR3 is 14 amino acids. CDR3 nucleotides: TGTGCCAGCAGCTACTTCGGGCGGACTGAGATCCAGTACTTC. Protein product: CASSYFGRTEIQYF.

This chain connects TRBV5-1 to TRBJ1-4; no firm D call. Germline-derived CDR1 and CDR2 are SGHRS and YFSETQ. The CDR3 is 13 residues long. Trimming shortened V by 7 bases and J by 5 bases, and 12 bases separated the two germline ends. CDR3 in DNA: TGCGCCAGCTGTCGGACGGAGAATGAAAAACTGTTTTTT. Translating gives CASCRTENEKLFF.

This clone was detected only once. This probably arose from a read error, given a far larger clone one base away. The chain couples TRBV2 to TRBJ2-2; D is undetermined. Germline CDR1 SNHLY, CDR2 FYNNEI. Trimming removed 11 bases from V and 8 bases from J, with 12 bases in between. CDR3 length equals 11 residues. This chain's CDR3 is CAGTPWGELFF. The CDR3 DNA is TGTGCCGGCACCCCTTGGGGGGAGCTGTTTTTT.

V and J are TRBV5-6 and TRBJ1-3, with 10 bases that match TRBD1. This CDR3 comprises 16 residues. The V gene end was trimmed by 4 bases and the J gene end by 2 bases; junction bases not matched to a gene: 6. The germline V gene has CDR1 SGHDT and CDR2 YYEEEE. The CDR3 nucleotides read TGTGCCAGCAGCGGGGACAGGGGTGGAACTGGAAACACCATATATTTT. This sequence encodes CASSGDRGGTGNTIYF.

Concerning this clone: Distinct nucleotide sequences in the sample also encode this CDR3. The chain couples TRBV7-9 to TRBJ2-2, with a possible D match to TRBD1 (5 bases). Germline V gene sequence: CDR1 SEHNR, CDR2 FQNEAQ (reference sequence). The CDR3 loop spans 16 amino acids. V gave up 3 bases and J gave up 8 bases, with 19 bases separating them. The CDR3 loop is CASSFNQGRNPGELFF. The CDR3 DNA follows: TGTGCCAGCAGCTTCAACCAGGGTCGGAATCCTGGGGAGCTGTTTTTT.

This clone turned up a few times. The chain combines TRBV28 with TRBJ1-1, with 8 bases matching TRBD1. The CDR3 totals 16 residues. The junction had 10 bases not matched to a gene; V was cut back by 5 bases and J by 2 bases. Germline assignment: CDR1 MDHEN and CDR2 SYDVKM. In DNA form, the CDR3 reads TGTGCCAGCAGTACCTCACTGACAGGGGAAAACACTGAAGCTTTCTTT. Encoded protein: CASSTSLTGENTEAFF.

This clone appeared a single time. V gene TRBV29-1 combines with J gene TRBJ2-3, with 8 positions matching TRBD1. Germline CDR1 and CDR2: SQVTM and ANQGSEA. This CDR3 is 13 amino acids long. V lost 7 bases, J lost 4 bases, and 7 bases stayed unmatched. CDR3 bases: TGCAGCGGCGCGGACAGGGCCGCAGATACGCAGTATTTT. Translation: CSGADRAADTQYF.

This chain joins TRBV5-1 and TRBJ2-5; tentatively, D is TRBD2 (5 bases). Germline CDR1 is SGHRS and CDR2 is YFSETQ. The V end was cut by 0 bases, the J end by 5 bases, with 14 bases between. The CDR3 covers 15 residues. The chain's CDR3 is CASSLAEGLRETQYF. DNA of the CDR3: TGCGCCAGCAGCTTGGCCGAGGGATTGCGGGAGACCCAGTACTTC.

The J gene is TRBJ2-7, the V gene TRBV11-2; D tentatively reads TRBD1 or TRBD2 (5 bases each). Per the germline V gene, CDR1 is SGHAT and CDR2 is FQNNGV. CDR3 size: 14 residues. V was cut by 1 base and J by 6 bases, with 13 bases left in between. CDR3 coding DNA: TGTGCCAGCAGCTTAGGCGTTCAGGGACGCGAGCAGTACTTC. Its protein product is CASSLGVQGREQYF.